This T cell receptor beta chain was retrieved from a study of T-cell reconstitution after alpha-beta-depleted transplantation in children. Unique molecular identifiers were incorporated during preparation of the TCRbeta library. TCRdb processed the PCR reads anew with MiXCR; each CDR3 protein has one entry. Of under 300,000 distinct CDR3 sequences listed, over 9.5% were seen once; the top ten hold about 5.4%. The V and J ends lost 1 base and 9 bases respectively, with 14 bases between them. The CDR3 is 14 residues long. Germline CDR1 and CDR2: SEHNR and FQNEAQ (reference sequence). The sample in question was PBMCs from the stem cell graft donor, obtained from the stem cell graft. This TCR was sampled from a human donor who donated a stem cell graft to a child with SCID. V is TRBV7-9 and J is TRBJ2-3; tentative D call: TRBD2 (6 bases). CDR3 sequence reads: CASSLESDAGTQYF. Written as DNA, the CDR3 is TGTGCCAGCAGCTTAGAGTCCGACGCGGGGACGCAGTATTTT.